Listed here are 21 T cell receptor beta chains from one sample, sequenced in a study of CD8+ T cells in alopecia areata. Isolated RNA was reverse transcribed into cDNA used as the sequencing template. Clones were read by immunoSEQ multiplex PCR, and TCRdb kept only the in-frame ones, dropping some. The sample lists over 50,000 clones, about 45% occurring once. The sample consisted of CD8+ T cells sorted from blood, taken at week 0. The receptors derive from a human donor with alopecia areata.

The chain is built from TRBV2 and TRBJ2-3, with 11 bases that match TRBD2. The germline CDR1 and CDR2 sequences are SNHLY and FYNNEI. This CDR3 has 16 residues. V lost 6 bases to trimming and J lost 0 bases; unmatched junction nucleotides: 5. The CDR3 DNA sequence: TGTGCCAGCAGCCCTCCTAGCGGGAGGAGCACAGATACGCAGTATTTT. Translation: CASSPPSGRSTDTQYF.

This clone was seen many times. The chain employs TRBV7-3 and TRBJ2-6; D might be TRBD2 (5 bases). CDR3 length: 17 residues. Trimming removed 5 bases from V and 2 bases from J, with 16 bases in between. The germline V gene has CDR1 SGHTA and CDR2 FQGTGA. As DNA, the CDR3 is TGTGCCAGCAGCCAACCGGGAAAGAACGCTGGGGCCAACGTCCTGACTTTC. Its translation is CASSQPGKNAGANVLTF.

This clone came up a few times. The V gene is TRBV19, the J gene TRBJ1-1; D remains unclear. The germline gives CDR1 LNHDA, CDR2 SQIVND (reference sequence). This CDR3 is 13 amino acids long. Trimming shortened V by 6 bases and J by 4 bases, and 12 bases separated the two germline ends. CDR3: CASRISVGTEAFF. The CDR3 DNA reads as TGTGCCAGTAGAATCTCAGTGGGCACTGAAGCTTTCTTT.

This clone has more than one count but fewer than ten. The chain couples TRBV28 to TRBJ2-1, with 7 bases fitting TRBD1. The CDR3 is 15 amino acids. V dropped 8 bases and J dropped 2; count of bases not matched to a gene: 9. Germline V gene lookup returns CDR1 MDHEN and CDR2 SYDVKM. For the CDR3, the DNA is TGTGCCAGCCGCCAGGCAGGGGGAGCCTACAATGAGCAGTTCTTC. It yields the protein CASRQAGGAYNEQFF.

The chain recombines TRBV5-1 with TRBJ2-3, with TRBD2 identical over 7 bases. This CDR3 is built from 16 residues. J was trimmed by 2 bases and V by 6 bases; bases with no gene match: 12. Germline CDR1 is SGHRS and CDR2 is YFSETQ. DNA of the CDR3: TGCGCCAGCACTTCGGCAGGGAGGGGAAACACAGATACGCAGTATTTT. It is translated as CASTSAGRGNTDTQYF.

This clone was detected once. The same CDR3 arises from other DNA sequences in this sample as well. The V call is TRBV27, the J call TRBJ2-2; D is unclear. V was pared by 6 bases and J by 7 bases, with 6 bases between. The CDR3 has 11 residues. Germline-derived CDR1 and CDR2 are MNHEY and SMNVEV (reference sequence). This chain's CDR3 is CASSRGGELFF. The CDR3 DNA is TGTGCCAGCAGCCGAGGCGGGGAGCTGTTTTTT.

V is TRBV7-2 and J is TRBJ2-4, with no clear D. Trimming removed 4 bases at V and 4 bases at J, with 8 bases between. Germline assignment: CDR1 SGHTA and CDR2 FQGNSA. This CDR3 region has 13 residues. In DNA, the CDR3 is TGTGCCAGCAGCTCTGGGCCTAAAAACATTCAGTACTTC. Its protein product is CASSSGPKNIQYF.

This clone was detected a few times. The rearrangement joins TRBV28 to TRBJ2-2, with 7 bases lining up with TRBD2. Losses at the gene ends were 4 bases for V and 7 bases for J; bases not matched to a gene: 6. This CDR3 is 14 amino acids long. Per germline, CDR1 MDHEN and CDR2 SYDVKM. CDR3 bases: TGTGCCAGCAGTTCACGGGGGAGGGGCGGGGAGCTGTTTTTT. Protein product: CASSSRGRGGELFF.

This chain links TRBV7-3 with TRBJ2-3; no firm D call. V lost 5 bases to trimming and J lost 0 bases, with 6 bases between them. CDR3 length: 13 amino acids. Germline lookup yields CDR1 SGHTA and CDR2 FQGTGA. CDR3 nucleotide sequence: TGTGCCAGCAGCCTATCAAGCACAGATACGCAGTATTTT. Its protein is CASSLSSTDTQYF. The full variable domain, its missing parts supplied by reference TRBV7-3 and TRBJ2-3, is GAGVSQTPSNKVTEKGKYVELRCDPISGHTALYWYRQSLGQGPEFLIYFQGTGAADDSGLPNDRFFAVRPEGSVSTLKIQRTERGDSAVYLCASSLSSTDTQYFGPGTRLTVL.

This clone was found a few times. The genes are TRBV6-5 and TRBJ1-3, with 7 bases fitting TRBD1. The CDR3 is 16 residues long. Germline V gene lookup returns CDR1 MNHEY and CDR2 SVGAGI. V trimming: 2 bases; J trimming: 0 bases; junction bases outside the gene matches: 4. The CDR3 bases are TGTGCCAGCAGTTACGTCCGGGACAGCTCTGGAAACACCATATATTTT. It encodes CASSYVRDSSGNTIYF.

The chain recombines TRBV2 with TRBJ2-5; D gene unclear. Germline-derived CDR1 and CDR2 are SNHLY and FYNNEI. V lost 4 bases to trimming and J lost 6 bases, with 12 bases between them. This CDR3 region has 13 residues. DNA for the CDR3: TGTGCCAGCAGTGTGCCCCCTTCGAAGACCCAGTACTTC. Amino acids: CASSVPPSKTQYF. Filled out from reference TRBV2 and TRBJ2-5, the complete variable domain reads EPEVTQTPSHQVTQMGQEVILRCVPISNHLYFYWYRQILGQKVEFLVSFYNNEISEKSEIFDDQFSVERPDGSNFTLKIRSTKLEDSAMYFCASSVPPSKTQYFGPGTRLLVL.

This chain uses TRBV4-1 with TRBJ2-2; D unclear. V lost 3 bases and J 4 bases, leaving 6 bases between the germline ends. The CDR3 is 13 amino acids. From germline, CDR1 is MGHRA and CDR2 YSYEKL. The CDR3 sequence is CASSHSFTGELFF. CDR3 DNA: TGCGCCAGCAGCCACTCTTTCACCGGGGAGCTGTTTTTT.

Concerning this clone itself: Likely a read error: the CDR3 ends without its conserved phenylalanine or tryptophan. Because the CDR3's place on the DNA is in doubt, the DNA is left out and the CDR3 is given as listed by TCRdb. J is TRBJ1-5 and V is TRBV20-1. With termini counted, the CDR3 has 8 amino acids. Germline-derived CDR1 and CDR2 are DFQATT and SNEGSKA (reference sequence). CDR3 sequence reads: CSARDRRD.

The chain is built from TRBV6-5 and TRBJ1-1, with a possible D match to TRBD1 (5 bases). Trimming left V 4 bases short and J 7 bases short, with 10 bases between. This CDR3 is built from 12 residues. Germline V gives CDR1 MNHEY, CDR2 SVGAGI. In nucleotides, the CDR3 is TGTGCCAGCAGTTGGGACGGGAATGAAGCTTTCTTT. Its translation is CASSWDGNEAFF.

There are a few counts of this clone. The chain employs TRBV4-1 and TRBJ2-3; D not certain. Germline loops: CDR1 MGHRA, CDR2 YSYEKL. The CDR3 contains 16 residues. Trimming removed 0 bases at V and 2 bases at J, with 12 bases between. The CDR3 reads CASSQEFQALTDTQYF. CDR3 DNA: TGCGCCAGCAGCCAAGAATTCCAGGCTCTCACAGATACGCAGTATTTT.

V is TRBV5-4 and J is TRBJ2-7; no reliable D call. V gave up 3 bases and J gave up 1 base, with 17 bases separating them. The V gene's germline CDR1 is SGHNT and CDR2 YYREEE (reference sequence). The CDR3 is 16 amino acids. The CDR3, as DNA: TGTGCCAGCAGCTCGTCCAGTACAGTATTTTCCTACGAGCAGTACTTC. Its protein is CASSSSSTVFSYEQYF.

This clone showed up just a few times. V usage is TRBV14 and J usage is TRBJ2-7; 9 bases line up with TRBD2. The V and J ends lost 0 bases and 4 bases, in that order; junction bases with no gene match: 4. This CDR3 is built from 15 residues. In germline, CDR1 is SGHDN, CDR2 FVKESK. The CDR3: CASSQDISGSYEQYF. The DNA of the CDR3 is TGTGCCAGCAGCCAAGATATTAGCGGGAGTTACGAGCAGTACTTC.

This clone was seen a single time. The chain joins TRBV7-3 to TRBJ2-3; 15 bases map to TRBD2. The CDR3 runs to 18 residues. Trimming cost V 3 bases and J 4 bases; bases outside gene matches: 8. CDR1 and CDR2 from the germline V gene are SGHTA and FQGTGA. CDR3 nucleotides: TGTGCCAGCAGCTTGGGGCCGGGACTAGCGGGAGGTGCAGATACGCAGTATTTT. It encodes CASSLGPGLAGGADTQYF.

V and J are TRBV4-2 and TRBJ2-5, with unresolved D. This CDR3 has 14 residues. The V and J ends lost 3 bases and 1 base respectively, with 9 bases between them. CDR1 and CDR2 from the germline V gene are LGHNA and YNFKEQ. This CDR3 reads CASSHQPSQETQYF. The DNA of the CDR3 is TGTGCCAGCAGCCATCAACCAAGCCAAGAGACCCAGTACTTC.

The CDR3 region has the DNA TGTGCCAGCAGCCAAGATAAGGGACAGTTCCACTACGAGCAGTACTTC. Its protein product is CASSQDKGQFHYEQYF. The chain links TRBV14 to TRBJ2-7; 7 nucleotides match TRBD1. V dropped 0 bases and J dropped 3; count of bases not matched to a gene: 8. Germline V gene data show CDR1 as SGHDN and CDR2 as FVKESK. This CDR3 contains 16 residues.

The CDR3, as DNA: TGTGCCAGCAGTGAAGCGATTTCCCACATTGAGACCCAGTACTTC. Translating gives CASSEAISHIETQYF. This rearrangement joins TRBV2 to TRBJ2-5; D call uncertain. The V end lost 0 bases, the J end lost 5 bases, and 13 bases lay between the germline ends. The CDR3 is 15 residues long. CDR1 SNHLY and CDR2 FYNNEI come from the germline V gene.